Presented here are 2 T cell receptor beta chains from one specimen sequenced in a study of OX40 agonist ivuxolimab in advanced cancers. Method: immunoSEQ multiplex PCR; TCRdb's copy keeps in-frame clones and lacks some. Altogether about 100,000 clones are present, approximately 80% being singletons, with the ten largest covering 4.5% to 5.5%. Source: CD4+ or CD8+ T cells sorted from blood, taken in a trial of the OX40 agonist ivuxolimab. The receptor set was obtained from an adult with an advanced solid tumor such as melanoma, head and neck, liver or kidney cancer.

The DNA for the CDR3 is TGTGCCAGCAGTGAAAGATTCGGCAGTAGCTCCTACGAGCAGTACTTC. It translates to CASSERFGSSSYEQYF. The chain is built from TRBV6-1 and TRBJ2-7, with D unresolved. V was shortened by 2 bases and J by 0 bases, with 14 bases between the two germline ends. The CDR3 sequence is 16 residues long. Germline V gives CDR1 MNHNS, CDR2 SASEGT.

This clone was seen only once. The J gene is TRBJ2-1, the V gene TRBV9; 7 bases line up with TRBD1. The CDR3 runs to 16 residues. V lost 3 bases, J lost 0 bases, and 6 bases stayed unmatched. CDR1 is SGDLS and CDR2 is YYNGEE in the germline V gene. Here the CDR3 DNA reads TGTGCCAGCAGCGGCCTCCGGGACAGCTCCTACAATGAGCAGTTCTTC. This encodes CASSGLRDSSYNEQFF.